This T cell receptor beta chain was observed in a study of T cells in tuberculosis. Comment on this clone: Antigen specificity is unknown.

Sequenced by immunoSEQ multiplex PCR; TCRdb stores in-frame clones only, minus some. The table records about 22,000 clones, more than 95% of them present only once. General study points: Active tuberculosis TCR-alpha repertoires lay closer to GMM-specific TCRs than IGRA-negative controls, suggesting clonal expansion. Shorter CDR3-alpha in active tuberculosis partly drove smaller distances. Classification accuracy was about 90% (AUROC 0.8 to 0.9) with the GMM-specific repertoire.

On average roughly 90,000 T cells per donor were immunosequenced. What was sequenced was PBMCs. The sequence came from a donor aged 10-29 years with latent tuberculosis or without tuberculosis infection.

CDR3 nucleotide sequence: TGTGCCAGCAGTTTCGGGGGCTCCTACAATGAGCAGTTCTTC. This gives the protein CASSFGGSYNEQFF. V is TRBV27 and J is TRBJ2-1; the D gene is possibly TRBD2 (6 bases). Germline values: CDR1 MNHEY, CDR2 SMNVEV (reference sequence). The CDR3 is 14 amino acids. V was shortened by 3 bases and J by 0 bases, with 6 bases between the two germline ends.